The present TCR beta chain was sequenced within a study of blood T cells in healthy people across ages. This clonotype appeared a few times. Trimming took 4 bases from V and 7 from J, leaving 17 bases between them. The CDR3 contains 15 residues. Germline V CDR1 and CDR2: LGHDT, YNNKEL (reference sequence). For the second PCR, which ran for 7 to 11 cycles, a sample-barcoded 5' primer and a J-beta primer mix were used. MiXCR, run by TCRdb on the 5' RACE reads, gives a single entry per CDR3 protein. Of about 940,000 distinct CDR3 sequences listed, around 46% are singletons. The receptor's source is a man younger than 40 in good health. Sequencing input: blood. The genes are TRBV3-1 and TRBJ2-1; maybe TRBD2 (6 bases). The CDR3 DNA follows: TGTGCCAGCAGCCTTTGGGGGGAATCTCTTAATGAGCAGTTCTTC. Translation gives CASSLWGESLNEQFF.